The T cell receptor (beta chain) described here comes from a study of CD8+ T cells in alopecia areata. This CDR3 comprises 17 residues. Trimming stripped 2 bases from V and 1 base from J, with 18 bases between. Per the germline V gene, CDR1 is GTSNPN and CDR2 is SVGIG (reference sequence). Broader study findings: Possibly because of HLA-related factors, TCR sharing was less clear across patients than in mice.

To note about this clone: No antigen is known for it.

The sequencing template was cDNA reverse transcribed from extracted RNA. Sequenced by immunoSEQ multiplex PCR; TCRdb stores in-frame clones only, minus some. The data contain 110,000 or so clones, over 60% of them singletons. The sequence was obtained from a human donor in good health. This chain joins TRBV30 and TRBJ2-1; D not certain. Sequencing was carried out using CD4+ T cells sorted from blood. The CDR3 here is CAWSLGGLGGSYNEQFF. CDR3 in DNA: TGTGCCTGGAGTCTCGGTGGCCTCGGTGGGTCCTACAATGAGCAGTTCTTC.